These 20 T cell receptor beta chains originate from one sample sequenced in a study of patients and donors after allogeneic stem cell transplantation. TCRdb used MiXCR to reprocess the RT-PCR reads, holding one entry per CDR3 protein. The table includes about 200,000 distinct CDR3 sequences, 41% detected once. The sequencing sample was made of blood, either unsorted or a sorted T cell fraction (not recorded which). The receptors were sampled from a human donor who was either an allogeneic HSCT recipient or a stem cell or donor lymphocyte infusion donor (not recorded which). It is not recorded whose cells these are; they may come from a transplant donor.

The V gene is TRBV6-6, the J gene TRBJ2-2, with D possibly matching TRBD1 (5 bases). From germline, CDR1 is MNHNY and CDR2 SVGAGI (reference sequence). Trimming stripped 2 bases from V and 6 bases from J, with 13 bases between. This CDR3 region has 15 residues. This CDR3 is CASSYVRAPSGELFF. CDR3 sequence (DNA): TGTGCCAGCAGTTACGTCAGGGCGCCGTCCGGGGAGCTGTTTTTT.

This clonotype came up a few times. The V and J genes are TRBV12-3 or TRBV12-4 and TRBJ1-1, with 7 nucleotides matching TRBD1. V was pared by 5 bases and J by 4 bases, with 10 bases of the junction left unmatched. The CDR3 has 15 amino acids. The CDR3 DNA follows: TGTGCCAGCAGTGCCCGACAGGGTTCGGGCACTGAAGCTTTCTTT. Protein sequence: CASSARQGSGTEAFF.

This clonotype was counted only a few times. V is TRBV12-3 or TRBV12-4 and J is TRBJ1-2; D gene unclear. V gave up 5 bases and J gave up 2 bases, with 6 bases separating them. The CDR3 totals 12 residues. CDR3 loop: CASSGQNYGYTF. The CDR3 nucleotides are TGTGCCAGCAGTGGGCAGAACTATGGCTACACCTTC.

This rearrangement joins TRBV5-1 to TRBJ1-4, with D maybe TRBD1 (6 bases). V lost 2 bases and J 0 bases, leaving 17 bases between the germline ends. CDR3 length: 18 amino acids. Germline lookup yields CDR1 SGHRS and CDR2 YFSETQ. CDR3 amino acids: CASSLKPGHLATNEKLFF. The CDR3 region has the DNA TGCGCCAGCAGCTTAAAACCGGGACACCTTGCAACTAATGAAAAACTGTTTTTT.

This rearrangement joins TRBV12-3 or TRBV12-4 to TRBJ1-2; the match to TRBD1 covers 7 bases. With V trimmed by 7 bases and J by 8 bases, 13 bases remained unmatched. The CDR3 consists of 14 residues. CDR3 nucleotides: TGTGCCAGCACCCTAGGAGAGGGGGCGCAGGGCTACACCTTC. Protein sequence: CASTLGEGAQGYTF.

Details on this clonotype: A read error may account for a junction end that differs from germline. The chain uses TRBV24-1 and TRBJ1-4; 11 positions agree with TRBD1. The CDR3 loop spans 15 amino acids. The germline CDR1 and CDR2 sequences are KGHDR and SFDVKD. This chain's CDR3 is CATSDSRTGGEKLFF. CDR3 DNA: TGTGCCACCAGCGATTCAAGGACAGGGGGCGAAAAACTGTTTTTT.

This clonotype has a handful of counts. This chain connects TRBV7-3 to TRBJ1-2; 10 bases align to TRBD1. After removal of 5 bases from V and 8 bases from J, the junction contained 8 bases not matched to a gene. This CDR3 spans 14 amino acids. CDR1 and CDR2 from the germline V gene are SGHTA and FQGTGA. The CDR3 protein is CASSPGQGVEGYTF. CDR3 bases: TGTGCCAGCAGCCCTGGACAGGGGGTTGAAGGCTACACCTTC.

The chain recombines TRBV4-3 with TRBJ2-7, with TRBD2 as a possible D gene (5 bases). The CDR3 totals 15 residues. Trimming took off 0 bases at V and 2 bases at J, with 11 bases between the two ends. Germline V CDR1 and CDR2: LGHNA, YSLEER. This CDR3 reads CASSQETSGTYEQYF. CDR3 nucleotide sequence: TGCGCCAGCAGCCAAGAGACGAGCGGTACCTACGAGCAGTACTTC.

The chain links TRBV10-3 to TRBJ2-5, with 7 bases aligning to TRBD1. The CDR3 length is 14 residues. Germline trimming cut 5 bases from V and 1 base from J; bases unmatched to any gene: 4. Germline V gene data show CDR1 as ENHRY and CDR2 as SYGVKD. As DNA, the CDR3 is TGTGCCATCAGTCCTCGGGACAGCCAAGAGACCCAGTACTTC. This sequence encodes CAISPRDSQETQYF.

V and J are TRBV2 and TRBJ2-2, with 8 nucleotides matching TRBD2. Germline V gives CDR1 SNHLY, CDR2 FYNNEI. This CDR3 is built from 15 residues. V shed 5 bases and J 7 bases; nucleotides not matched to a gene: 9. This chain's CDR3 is CASSSLAGGGGELFF. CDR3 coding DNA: TGTGCCAGCAGTTCGTTGGCGGGAGGAGGCGGGGAGCTGTTTTTT.

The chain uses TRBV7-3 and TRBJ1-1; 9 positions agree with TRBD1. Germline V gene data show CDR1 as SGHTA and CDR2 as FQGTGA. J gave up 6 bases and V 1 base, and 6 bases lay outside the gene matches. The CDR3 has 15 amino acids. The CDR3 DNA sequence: TGTGCCAGCAGCTTAAAAGGGACAGGGATGTCTGAAGCTTTCTTT. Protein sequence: CASSLKGTGMSEAFF.

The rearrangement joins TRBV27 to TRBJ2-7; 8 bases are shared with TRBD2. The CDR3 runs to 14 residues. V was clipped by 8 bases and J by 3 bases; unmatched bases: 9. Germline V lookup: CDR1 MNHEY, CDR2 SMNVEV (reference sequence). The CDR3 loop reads CASSSGLARYEQYF. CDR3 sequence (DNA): TGTGCCAGCTCTTCTGGACTAGCCCGCTACGAGCAGTACTTC.

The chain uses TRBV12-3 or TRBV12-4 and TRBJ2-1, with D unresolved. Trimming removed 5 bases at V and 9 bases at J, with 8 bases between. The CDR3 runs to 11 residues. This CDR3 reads CASSLTGEQFF. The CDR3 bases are TGTGCCAGCAGTCTGACGGGTGAGCAGTTCTTC.

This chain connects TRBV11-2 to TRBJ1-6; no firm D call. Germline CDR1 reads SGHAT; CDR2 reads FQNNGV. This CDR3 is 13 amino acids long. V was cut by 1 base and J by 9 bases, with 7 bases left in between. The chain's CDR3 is CASSLVTGSPLHF. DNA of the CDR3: TGTGCCAGCAGCTTAGTTACTGGTTCACCCCTCCACTTT.

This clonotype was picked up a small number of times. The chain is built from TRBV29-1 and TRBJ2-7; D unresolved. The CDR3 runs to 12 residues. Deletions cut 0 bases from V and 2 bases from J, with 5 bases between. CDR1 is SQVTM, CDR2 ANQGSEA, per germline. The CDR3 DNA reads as TGCAGCGTTGAAGAGGCCCCCTACGAGCAGTACTTC. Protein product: CSVEEAPYEQYF.

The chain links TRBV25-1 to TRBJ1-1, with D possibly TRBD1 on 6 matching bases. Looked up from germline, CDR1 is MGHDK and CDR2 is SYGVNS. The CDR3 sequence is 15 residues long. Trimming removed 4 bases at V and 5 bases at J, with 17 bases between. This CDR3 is CASSGRSGVGTEAFF. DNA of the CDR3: TGTGCCAGCAGTGGGCGGTCAGGGGTGGGGACTGAAGCTTTCTTT.

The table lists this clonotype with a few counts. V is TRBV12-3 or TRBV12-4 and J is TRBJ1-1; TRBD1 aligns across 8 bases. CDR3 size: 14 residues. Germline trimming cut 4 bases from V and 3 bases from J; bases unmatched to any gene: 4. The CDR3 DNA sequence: TGTGCCAGCAGTTCCCGACAGGGGTACACTGAAGCTTTCTTT. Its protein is CASSSRQGYTEAFF.

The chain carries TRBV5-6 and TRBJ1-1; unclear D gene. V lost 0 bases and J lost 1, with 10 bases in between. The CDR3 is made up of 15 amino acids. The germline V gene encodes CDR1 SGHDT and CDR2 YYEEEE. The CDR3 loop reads CASSLGRGRNTEAFF. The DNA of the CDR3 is TGTGCCAGCAGCTTGGGGAGAGGTAGGAACACTGAAGCTTTCTTT.

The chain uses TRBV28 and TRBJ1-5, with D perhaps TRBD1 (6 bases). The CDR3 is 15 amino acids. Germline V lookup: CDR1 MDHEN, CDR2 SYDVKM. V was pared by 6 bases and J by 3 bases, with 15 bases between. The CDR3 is CASSTWGDINQPQHF. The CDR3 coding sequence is TGTGCCAGCAGCACTTGGGGGGACATCAATCAGCCCCAGCATTTT.

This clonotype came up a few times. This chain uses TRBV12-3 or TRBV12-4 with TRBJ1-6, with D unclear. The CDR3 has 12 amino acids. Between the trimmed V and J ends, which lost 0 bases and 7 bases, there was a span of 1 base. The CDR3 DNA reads TGTGCCAGCAGTTTAGCCAATTCACCCCTCCACTTT. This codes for CASSLANSPLHF.